Listed below are T cell receptor beta chains from one sample, sequenced in a study of blood T cell repertoires in COVID-19. TCRdb keeps only in-frame clones here, not all; method: immunoSEQ multiplex PCR. Of under 200,000 clones listed, about 87% are singletons. Sequenced sample: peripheral blood. These receptors were taken from a man in his forties or fifties with active or convalescent COVID-19. CDR3s include the opening cysteine and the closing phenylalanine or tryptophan. The D gene is left open where the match is weak. Clone size is stated in some rows and not others, as once, few, many or a class when expanded.

v_gene: TRBV6-1; abundance: -; len: 15; j_gene: TRBJ2-3; d_gene: TRBD2; CDR3nt: TGTGCCAGCAGTGAGACTAGCGGGGGGGCAGATACGCAGTATTTT; CDR3aa: CASSETSGGADTQYF
v_gene: TRBV12-2; abundance: -; len: 17; j_gene: TRBJ1-5; d_gene: -; CDR3nt: TGTGCAAGTCCCCCTAGACCGGGGACAGAGAGCAATCAGCCCCAGCATTTT; CDR3aa: CASPPRPGTESNQPQHF
v_gene: TRBV3-1/TRBV3-2; abundance: once; len: 16; j_gene: TRBJ1-2; d_gene: -; CDR3nt: TGTGCCAGCAGCCGGCGGGTGAGGAGGGCCGGTGGTGGCTACACCTTC; CDR3aa: CASSRRVRRAGGGYTF
v_gene: TRBV6-6; abundance: many; len: 12; j_gene: TRBJ1-5; d_gene: -; CDR3nt: TGTGCCAGCACGGGGTCGGATCAGCCCCAGCATTTT; CDR3aa: CASTGSDQPQHF
v_gene: TRBV19; abundance: -; len: 14; j_gene: TRBJ1-4; d_gene: TRBD1; CDR3nt: TGTGCCAGTAGTGCACAGGGGGGTTTTGAAAAACTGTTTTTT; CDR3aa: CASSAQGGFEKLFF
v_gene: TRBV5-4; abundance: -; len: 14; j_gene: TRBJ2-3; d_gene: TRBD1; CDR3nt: TGTGCCAGCAGCTGGGACAGGGCGGCAGATACGCAGTATTTT; CDR3aa: CASSWDRAADTQYF
v_gene: TRBV3-1/TRBV3-2; abundance: -; len: 14; j_gene: TRBJ1-6; d_gene: -; CDR3nt: TGTGCCAGCAGCCAAGATCTGGGCTCTACACCCCTCCACTTT; CDR3aa: CASSQDLGSTPLHF
v_gene: TRBV4-1; abundance: -; len: 16; j_gene: TRBJ2-1; d_gene: -; CDR3nt: TGCGCCAGCAGCCAAGTTGGCCAGAACGCCTACAATGAGCAGTTCTTC; CDR3aa: CASSQVGQNAYNEQFF
v_gene: TRBV5-6; abundance: -; len: 14; j_gene: TRBJ1-6; d_gene: -; CDR3nt: TGTGCCAGCAGCTTGGACAGGGAGAATTCACCCCTCCACTTT; CDR3aa: CASSLDRENSPLHF
v_gene: TRBV5-4; abundance: -; len: 16; j_gene: TRBJ2-2; d_gene: -; CDR3nt: TGTGCCAGCAGCTTGGGGCAGGTAACGAACACCGGGGAGCTGTTTTTT; CDR3aa: CASSLGQVTNTGELFF
v_gene: TRBV6-5; abundance: -; len: 13; j_gene: TRBJ1-2; d_gene: -; CDR3nt: TGTGCCAGCAGTTACACGCGGGTAGATGGCTACACCTTC; CDR3aa: CASSYTRVDGYTF
v_gene: TRBV15; abundance: -; len: 15; j_gene: TRBJ2-2; d_gene: TRBD1; CDR3nt: TGTGCCACCAGCAGAGATACCAGGGGGCATGAGGAGCTGTTTTTT; CDR3aa: CATSRDTRGHEELFF
v_gene: TRBV29-1; abundance: -; len: 15; j_gene: TRBJ1-2; d_gene: -; CDR3nt: TGCAGCGTTGCCCTCTCAAAAAGGGGGAACTATGGCTACACCTTC; CDR3aa: CSVALSKRGNYGYTF
v_gene: TRBV12-5; abundance: -; len: 17; j_gene: TRBJ1-5; d_gene: TRBD1; CDR3nt: TGTGCTAGTGGTCTGGAACGGGCAGGGGGCGCGTTCCAGCCCCAGCATTTT; CDR3aa: CASGLERAGGAFQPQHF
v_gene: TRBV25-1; abundance: -; len: 17; j_gene: TRBJ1-4; d_gene: TRBD1; CDR3nt: TGTGCCAGCAGTGATGACAGGGGGCGCGGCGGGGGTGAAAAACTGTTTTTT; CDR3aa: CASSDDRGRGGGEKLFF
v_gene: TRBV5-4; abundance: -; len: 14; j_gene: TRBJ2-7; d_gene: -; CDR3nt: TGTGCCAGCAGCTTGGGCGACAGCTTATACGAGCAGTACTTC; CDR3aa: CASSLGDSLYEQYF
v_gene: TRBV9; abundance: -; len: 17; j_gene: TRBJ2-3; d_gene: TRBD2; CDR3nt: TGTGCCAGCAGCGTAGAGAGTAGCGGGGTCCGAAAAGATACGCAGTATTTT; CDR3aa: CASSVESSGVRKDTQYF
v_gene: TRBV7-2; abundance: -; len: 14; j_gene: TRBJ2-7; d_gene: -; CDR3nt: TGTGCCAGCAGCTCGATTGTGCGGGGCTACGAGCAGTACTTC; CDR3aa: CASSSIVRGYEQYF
v_gene: TRBV19; abundance: -; len: 14; j_gene: TRBJ1-6; d_gene: TRBD1; CDR3nt: TGTGCCAGTAGGAAGGGACAGGCTAATTCACCCCTCCACTTT; CDR3aa: CASRKGQANSPLHF
v_gene: TRBV1; abundance: -; len: 20; j_gene: TRBJ2-1; d_gene: -; CDR3nt: TGCACCAGCAGCCACCCCCTAGCGGGGGGGCCCCTTCGACCATTCTGTGAGCAGTTCTTC; CDR3aa: CTSSHPLAGGPLRPFCEQFF
v_gene: TRBV19; abundance: -; len: 13; j_gene: TRBJ2-5; d_gene: -; CDR3nt: TGTGCCAGTATTAGCACGGGAGAAGAGACCCAGTACTTC; CDR3aa: CASISTGEETQYF
v_gene: TRBV27; abundance: many; len: 14; j_gene: TRBJ2-7; d_gene: -; CDR3nt: TGTGCCAGCAGTTTATCGTCACAGCCCTACGAGCAGTACTTC; CDR3aa: CASSLSSQPYEQYF
v_gene: TRBV7-2; abundance: -; len: 15; j_gene: TRBJ1-2; d_gene: -; CDR3nt: TGTGCCAGCAGCTTATCGGGACACCTTAACTATGGCTACACCTTC; CDR3aa: CASSLSGHLNYGYTF
v_gene: TRBV6-5; abundance: -; len: 14; j_gene: TRBJ1-1; d_gene: -; CDR3nt: TGTGCCAGCAGTTACGGGGGAGGCGACACTGAAGCTTTCTTT; CDR3aa: CASSYGGGDTEAFF
v_gene: TRBV3-1/TRBV3-2; abundance: -; len: 12; j_gene: TRBJ2-1; d_gene: TRBD1; CDR3nt: TGTGCCAGCAGCCGACAGGGGAATGAGCAGTTCTTC; CDR3aa: CASSRQGNEQFF
v_gene: TRBV6-5; abundance: -; len: 16; j_gene: TRBJ2-1; d_gene: TRBD1; CDR3nt: TGTGCCAGCAGTTACTCGGGACAGAGTTCCTACAATGAGCAGTTCTTC; CDR3aa: CASSYSGQSSYNEQFF
v_gene: TRBV10-2; abundance: -; len: 14; j_gene: TRBJ2-4; d_gene: TRBD1; CDR3nt: TGCGCCAGCAGCGCCAGACAGGGTAAAAACATTCAGTACTTC; CDR3aa: CASSARQGKNIQYF